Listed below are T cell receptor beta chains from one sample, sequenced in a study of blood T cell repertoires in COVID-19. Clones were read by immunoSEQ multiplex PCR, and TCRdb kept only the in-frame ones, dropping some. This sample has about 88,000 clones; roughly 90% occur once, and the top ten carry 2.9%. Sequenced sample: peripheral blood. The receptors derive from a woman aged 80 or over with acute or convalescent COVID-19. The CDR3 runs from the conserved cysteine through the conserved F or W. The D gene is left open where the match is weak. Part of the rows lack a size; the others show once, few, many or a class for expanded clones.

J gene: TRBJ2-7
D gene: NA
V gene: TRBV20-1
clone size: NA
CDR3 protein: CSATPREQYF
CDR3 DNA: TGCAGTGCTACTCCCCGCGAGCAGTACTTC

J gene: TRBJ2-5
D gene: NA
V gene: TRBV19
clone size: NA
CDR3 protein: CASSFSGRETQYF
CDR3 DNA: TGTGCCAGTAGTTTTTCAGGGAGGGAGACCCAGTACTTC

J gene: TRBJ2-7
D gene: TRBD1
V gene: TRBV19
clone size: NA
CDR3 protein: CASSPGQGKRGSYEQYF
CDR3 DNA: TGTGCCAGTTCTCCGGGACAGGGGAAGAGAGGCTCCTACGAGCAGTACTTC

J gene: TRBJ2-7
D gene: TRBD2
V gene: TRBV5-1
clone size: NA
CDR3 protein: CASSLSGGAPAQYF
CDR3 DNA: TGCGCCAGCAGCTTGAGCGGGGGCGCCCCCGCGCAGTACTTC

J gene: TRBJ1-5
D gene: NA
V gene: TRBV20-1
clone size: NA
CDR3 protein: CSASSSNQPQHF
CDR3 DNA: TGCAGTGCTAGTAGCAGCAATCAGCCCCAGCATTTT

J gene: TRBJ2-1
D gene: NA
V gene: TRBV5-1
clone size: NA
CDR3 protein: CASSLVQDSYNEQFF
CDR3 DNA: TGCGCCAGCAGCTTGGTCCAGGACTCCTACAATGAGCAGTTCTTC

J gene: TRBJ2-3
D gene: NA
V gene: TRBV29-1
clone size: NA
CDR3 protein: CSGGATSDTQYF
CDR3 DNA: TGCAGCGGCGGGGCAACGTCAGATACGCAGTATTTT

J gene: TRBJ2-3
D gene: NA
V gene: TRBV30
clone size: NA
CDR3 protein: CAWRPPGTDTQYF
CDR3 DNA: TGTGCCTGGAGGCCCCCGGGAACAGATACGCAGTATTTT

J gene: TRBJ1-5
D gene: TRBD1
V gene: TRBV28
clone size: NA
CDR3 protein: CASSVTIGGQGMTPQHF
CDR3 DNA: TGTGCCAGCAGTGTTACCATTGGTGGACAGGGCATGACGCCCCAGCATTTT

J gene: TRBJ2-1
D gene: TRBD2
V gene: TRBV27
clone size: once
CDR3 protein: CASSVAGGSYNEQFF
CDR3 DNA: TGTGCCAGCAGTGTAGCGGGGGGCTCCTACAATGAGCAGTTCTTC

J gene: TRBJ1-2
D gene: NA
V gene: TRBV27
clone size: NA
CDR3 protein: CASAGGLWNYGYTF
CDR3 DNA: TGTGCCAGCGCAGGCGGGCTTTGGAACTATGGCTACACCTTC

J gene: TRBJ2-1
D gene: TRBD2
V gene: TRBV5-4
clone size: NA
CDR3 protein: CASSLPTSGGYNEQFF
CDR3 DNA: TGTGCCAGCAGCTTACCGACTAGCGGGGGCTACAATGAGCAGTTCTTC

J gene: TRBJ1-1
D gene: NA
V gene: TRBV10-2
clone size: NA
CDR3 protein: CASSPEGARLDTEAFF
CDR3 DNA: TGCGCCAGCAGTCCCGAGGGCGCTAGACTCGACACTGAAGCTTTCTTT

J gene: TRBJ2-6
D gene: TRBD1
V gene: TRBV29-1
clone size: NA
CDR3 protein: CSVGTGSGANVLTF
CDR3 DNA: TGCAGCGTGGGGACAGGATCTGGGGCCAACGTCCTGACTTTC

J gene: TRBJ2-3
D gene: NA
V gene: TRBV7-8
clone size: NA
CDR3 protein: CASSLRGTSTDTQYF
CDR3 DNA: TGTGCCAGCAGCCTTAGGGGTACGAGCACAGATACGCAGTATTTT

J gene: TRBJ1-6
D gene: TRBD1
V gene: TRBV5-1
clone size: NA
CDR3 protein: CASRRDREPLHF
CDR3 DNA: TGCGCCAGCAGAAGGGACAGAGAGCCCCTCCACTTT

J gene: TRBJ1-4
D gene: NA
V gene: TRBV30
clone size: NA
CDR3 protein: CACPTPSNEKLFF
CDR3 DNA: TGTGCCTGTCCGACTCCTTCGAATGAAAAACTGTTTTTT

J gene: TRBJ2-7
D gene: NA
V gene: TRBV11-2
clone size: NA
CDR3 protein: CASSLQGFYEQYF
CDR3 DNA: TGTGCCAGCAGCTTACAGGGATTCTACGAGCAGTACTTC

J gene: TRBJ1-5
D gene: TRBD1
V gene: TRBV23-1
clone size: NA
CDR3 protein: CASSQSLGGRRPQHF
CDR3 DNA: TGCGCCAGCAGTCAATCGTTAGGGGGCAGACGGCCCCAGCATTTT

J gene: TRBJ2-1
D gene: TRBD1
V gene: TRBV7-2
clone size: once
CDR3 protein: CASSADRAAYNEQFF
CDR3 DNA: TGTGCCAGCAGCGCCGACAGGGCTGCCTACAATGAGCAGTTCTTC

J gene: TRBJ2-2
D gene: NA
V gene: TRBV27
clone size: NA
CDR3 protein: CASSRSVLAGELFF
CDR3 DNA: TGTGCCAGCAGCAGAAGTGTCCTCGCCGGGGAGCTGTTTTTT

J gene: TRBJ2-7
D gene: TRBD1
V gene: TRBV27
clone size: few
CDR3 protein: CASSGLTGPTSYEQYF
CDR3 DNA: TGTGCCAGCAGTGGTTTGACAGGGCCTACCTCCTACGAGCAGTACTTC

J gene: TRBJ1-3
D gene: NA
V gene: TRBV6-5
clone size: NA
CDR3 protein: CASAGSAGNTIYF
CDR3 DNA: TGTGCCAGCGCAGGGTCTGCGGGAAACACCATATATTTT

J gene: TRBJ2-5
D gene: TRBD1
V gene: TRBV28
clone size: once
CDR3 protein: CASSTGAETQYF
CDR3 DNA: TGTGCCAGCTCCACAGGGGCGGAGACCCAGTACTTC

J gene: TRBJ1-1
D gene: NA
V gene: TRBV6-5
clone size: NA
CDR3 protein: CASSWVGMNTEAFF
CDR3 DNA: TGTGCCAGCAGCTGGGTCGGGATGAACACTGAAGCTTTCTTT

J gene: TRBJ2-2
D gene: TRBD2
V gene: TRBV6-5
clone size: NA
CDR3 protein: CYTGLAGSGELFF
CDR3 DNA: TGTTACACGGGACTAGCGGGATCCGGGGAGCTGTTTTTT

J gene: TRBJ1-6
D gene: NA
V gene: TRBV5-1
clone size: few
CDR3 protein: CASSLDRANSPLHF
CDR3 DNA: TGCGCCAGCAGCCTCGACAGAGCGAATTCACCCCTCCACTTT

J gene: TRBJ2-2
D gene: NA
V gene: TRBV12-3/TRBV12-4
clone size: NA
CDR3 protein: CASTLHTGELFF
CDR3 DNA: TGTGCCAGCACCCTACACACCGGGGAGCTGTTTTTT

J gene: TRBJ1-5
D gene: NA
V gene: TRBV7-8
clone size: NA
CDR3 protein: CASSLAGRQPQHF
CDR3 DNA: TGTGCCAGCAGCTTAGCAGGGAGACAGCCCCAGCATTTT

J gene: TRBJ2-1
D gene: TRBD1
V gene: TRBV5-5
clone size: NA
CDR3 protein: CASSRTGLTYNEQFF
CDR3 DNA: TGTGCCAGCAGCAGGACAGGGTTAACCTACAATGAGCAGTTCTTC

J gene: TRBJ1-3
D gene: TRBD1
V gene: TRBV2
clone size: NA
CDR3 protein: CATRQGSSGNTIYF
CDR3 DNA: TGTGCCACACGACAGGGGAGCTCTGGAAACACCATATATTTT

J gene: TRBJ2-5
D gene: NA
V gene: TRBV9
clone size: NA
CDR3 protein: CASSVGPSAREETQYF
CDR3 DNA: TGTGCCAGCAGCGTAGGTCCTAGCGCGCGTGAAGAGACCCAGTACTTC

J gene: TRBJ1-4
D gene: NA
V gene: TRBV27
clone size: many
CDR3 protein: CASTLNGGSHEKLFF
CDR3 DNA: TGTGCCAGCACCCTAAATGGGGGGAGTCATGAAAAACTGTTTTTT

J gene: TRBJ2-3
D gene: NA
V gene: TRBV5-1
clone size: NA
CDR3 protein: CASSYPQGADTQYF
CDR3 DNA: TGCGCCAGCAGCTACCCCCAGGGTGCGGATACGCAGTATTTT

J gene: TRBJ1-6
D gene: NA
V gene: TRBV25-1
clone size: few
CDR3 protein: CASTNRVPTLHF
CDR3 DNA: TGTGCCAGCACTAACCGGGTCCCCACCCTCCACTTT

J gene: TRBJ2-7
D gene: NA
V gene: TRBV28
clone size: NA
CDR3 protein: CASSSRLEEQYF
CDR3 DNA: TGTGCCAGCAGTTCCCGACTGGAAGAGCAGTACTTC

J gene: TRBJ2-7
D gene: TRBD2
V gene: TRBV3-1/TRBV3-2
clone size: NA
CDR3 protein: CASRPAASGGDYEQYF
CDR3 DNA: TGTGCCAGCAGACCCGCCGCTAGCGGGGGGGACTACGAGCAGTACTTC

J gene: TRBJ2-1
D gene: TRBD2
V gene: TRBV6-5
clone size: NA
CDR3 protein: CASSYPSGRTLGEQFF
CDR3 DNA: TGTGCCAGCAGTTACCCTAGCGGGAGAACTTTAGGTGAGCAGTTCTTC

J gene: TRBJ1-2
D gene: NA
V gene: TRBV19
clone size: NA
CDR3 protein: CASSIDLQANYGYTF
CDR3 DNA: TGTGCCAGTAGTATAGATCTACAGGCAAACTATGGCTACACCTTC

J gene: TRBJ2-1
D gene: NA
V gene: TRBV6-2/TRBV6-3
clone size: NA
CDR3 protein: CASSYDIWDEQFF
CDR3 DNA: TGTGCCAGCAGTTACGACATATGGGATGAGCAGTTCTTC

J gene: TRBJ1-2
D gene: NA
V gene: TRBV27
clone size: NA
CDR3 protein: CASSPRTANYGYTF
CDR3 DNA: TGTGCCAGCAGTCCAAGGACAGCGAACTATGGCTACACCTTC

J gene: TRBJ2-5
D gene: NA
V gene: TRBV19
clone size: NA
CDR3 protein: CASSTGEGQRGTQYF
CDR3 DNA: TGTGCCAGTAGTACCGGGGAGGGACAAAGGGGGACCCAGTACTTC

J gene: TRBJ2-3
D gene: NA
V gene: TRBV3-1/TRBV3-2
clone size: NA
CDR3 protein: CASSQDPQVSTDTQYF
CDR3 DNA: TGTGCCAGCAGCCAAGATCCCCAGGTTAGCACAGATACGCAGTATTTT